These 17 T cell receptor beta chains came from one sample sequenced in a study of T cell changes during pregnancy in multiple sclerosis. The data were produced by immunoSEQ multiplex PCR, yet TCRdb's version contains in-frame clones alone and is incomplete. The sample has approximately 65,000 clones, about 90% seen once. Source: peripheral blood, taken in the third trimester of pregnancy. The receptor source for this set is a female donor in good health, enrolled as a control in a pregnancy study.

The chain uses TRBV6-1 and TRBJ2-7; D is perhaps TRBD2 (6 bases). Trimming removed 7 bases at V and 3 bases at J, with 16 bases between. The CDR3 totals 14 residues. CDR1 and CDR2 (germline): MNHNS, SASEGT. The CDR3 loop reads CASTLSGGFYEQYF. CDR3 sequence (DNA): TGTGCCAGCACTTTGTCCGGGGGATTCTACGAGCAGTACTTC.

The chain uses TRBV10-3 and TRBJ2-3, with 10 positions matching TRBD2. Germline trimming cut 6 bases from V and 10 bases from J; bases unmatched to any gene: 10. Germline CDR1 ENHRY, CDR2 SYGVKD. The CDR3 runs to 14 residues. The CDR3 sequence: CAISQRGGLDPQYF. As DNA, the CDR3 is TGTGCCATCAGCCAGCGGGGGGGCCTGGATCCGCAGTATTTT.

The chain links TRBV28 to TRBJ2-7, with 10 nucleotides matching TRBD1. V was pared by 6 bases and J by 2 bases, with 4 bases of the junction left unmatched. This CDR3 is built from 14 residues. The germline CDR1 and CDR2 sequences are MDHEN and SYDVKM. The CDR3 sequence: CASRPGQGTYEQYF. Here the CDR3 DNA reads TGTGCCAGCAGGCCGGGACAGGGGACCTACGAGCAGTACTTC.

The chain combines TRBV2 with TRBJ1-5; D not certain. The CDR3 contains 14 residues. Germline loops: CDR1 SNHLY, CDR2 FYNNEI. V was cut by 0 bases and J by 9 bases, with 12 bases left in between. The CDR3 region is CASSEARSRWPQHF. As DNA, the CDR3 is TGTGCCAGCAGTGAAGCGCGGTCTCGATGGCCCCAGCATTTT.

The J gene is TRBJ1-2, the V gene TRBV7-9; tentatively, D is TRBD1 (6 bases). Germline V gene sequence: CDR1 SEHNR, CDR2 FQNEAQ (reference sequence). This CDR3 has 14 amino acids. The ends were cut back, 5 bases at V and 6 bases at J, with 16 bases in the middle. In nucleotides, the CDR3 is TGTGCCAGCAGCCGGGAAGGGGGAAAGAATGGCTACACCTTC. It translates to CASSREGGKNGYTF.

This clone was seen a few times. Here the CDR3 reads CASSLGVGELFF. The CDR3 bases are TGTGCCAGCAGCTTAGGGGTCGGGGAGCTGTTTTTT. The V and J genes are TRBV5-4 and TRBJ2-2; weak D call: TRBD1 (5 bases). The V gene's germline CDR1 is SGHNT and CDR2 YYREEE (reference sequence). V lost 2 bases and J lost 7, with 6 bases in between. The CDR3 covers 12 residues.

The rearrangement links TRBV7-2 to TRBJ2-1; a possible D gene is TRBD1 (5 bases). V was trimmed by 1 base and J by 9 bases, leaving 7 bases between them. Germline V gene data show CDR1 as SGHTA and CDR2 as FQGNSA. The CDR3 runs 12 residues. This CDR3 reads CASSLEGVEQFF. In DNA form, the CDR3 reads TGTGCCAGCAGCTTAGAAGGGGTTGAGCAGTTCTTC.

The V call is TRBV6-6, the J call TRBJ1-1, with D possibly matching TRBD1 (5 bases). Trimming took 4 bases from V and 2 from J, leaving 8 bases between them. Germline V gene lookup returns CDR1 MNHNY and CDR2 SVGAGI (reference sequence). The length of the CDR3 is 13 residues. The chain's CDR3 is CASSSGPNTEAFF. CDR3 nucleotide sequence: TGTGCCAGCAGTTCAGGGCCCAACACTGAAGCTTTCTTT.

This chain uses TRBV5-4 with TRBJ1-6, with 7 bases matching TRBD1. Germline CDR1 is SGHNT and CDR2 is YYREEE (reference sequence). The CDR3 is 14 amino acids. V trimming: 0 bases; J trimming: 9 bases; junction bases outside the gene matches: 3. CDR3 DNA sequence: TGTGCCAGCAGCTTGGGACAGGGTGGTTCACCCCTCCACTTT. The encoded protein is CASSLGQGGSPLHF.

This clone was recorded once. V is TRBV7-3 and J is TRBJ2-2; 12 nucleotides match TRBD2. The ends lost 0 bases at V and 3 bases at J; junction bases unmatched: 8. CDR1 is SGHTA and CDR2 is FQGTGA in the germline V gene. The CDR3 sequence is 19 residues long. CDR3 region: CASSLTASSGGDHTGELFF. CDR3 nucleotide sequence: TGTGCCAGCAGCTTAACGGCTTCTAGCGGGGGGGACCACACCGGGGAGCTGTTTTTT.

J is TRBJ1-6 and V is TRBV11-2; no firm D call. Germline values: CDR1 SGHAT, CDR2 FQNNGV. CDR3 length: 16 amino acids. V shed 1 base and J shed 4 bases, with 11 bases lying between them. The CDR3 DNA is TGTGCCAGCAGCTTAGGCCGAGGAGGGTATAATTCACCCCTCCACTTT. It translates to CASSLGRGGYNSPLHF.

V gene TRBV19 combines with J gene TRBJ1-5; D is uncertain. This CDR3 comprises 12 residues. Trimming stripped 6 bases from V and 2 bases from J, with 5 bases between. Germline values: CDR1 LNHDA, CDR2 SQIVND (reference sequence). CDR3 DNA: TGTGCCAGTAGACGGGGCAATCAGCCCCAGCATTTT. It specifies CASRRGNQPQHF.

The J gene is TRBJ1-2, the V gene TRBV5-6, with D tentatively TRBD1 (6 bases). The CDR3 has 14 amino acids. The V end lost 3 bases, the J end lost 8 bases, and 17 bases lay between the germline ends. The germline V gene encodes CDR1 SGHDT and CDR2 YYEEEE. The DNA of the CDR3 is TGTGCCAGCAGCTCCCGACAGGAGGCAGGGGGCTACACCTTC. Amino acids: CASSSRQEAGGYTF.

DNA of the CDR3: TGTGCCACGCGGGCCGAGGTCGCAGGGGAGCTGTTTTTT. It yields the protein CATRAEVAGELFF. The rearrangement uses TRBV7-6 and TRBJ2-2; D perhaps matches TRBD2 (5 bases). This CDR3 is 13 amino acids long. V shed 10 bases and J shed 8 bases, with 17 bases lying between them. The germline V gene encodes CDR1 SGHVS and CDR2 FNYEAQ.

This sequence joins TRBV11-1 and TRBJ2-2; D is unresolved. Trimming took 2 bases from V and 2 from J, leaving 6 bases between them. From germline, CDR1 is SGHAT and CDR2 FQDESV (reference sequence). This CDR3 region has 14 residues. The CDR3 DNA reads as TGTGCCAGCAGCTTACAGTCTAACACCGGGGAGCTGTTTTTT. Translation: CASSLQSNTGELFF.

This sequence joins TRBV10-3 and TRBJ2-5, with D perhaps matching TRBD1 (6 bases). The CDR3 has 14 residues. Trimming shortened V by 2 bases and J by 2 bases, and 9 bases separated the two germline ends. The germline gives CDR1 ENHRY, CDR2 SYGVKD. Written as DNA, the CDR3 is TGTGCCATCAGTGAGGGCAGGGGACAAGAGACCCAGTACTTC. It encodes CAISEGRGQETQYF.

The genes are TRBV7-2 and TRBJ2-3; no definite D call. Trimming pared 0 bases from V and 1 base from J, leaving 17 bases between. Germline values: CDR1 SGHTA, CDR2 FQGNSA. This CDR3 contains 18 residues. CDR3 in DNA: TGTGCCAGCAGCTTAGCGGTACCCTTAAGAGGTGGCACAGATACGCAGTATTTT. It yields the protein CASSLAVPLRGGTDTQYF.